The rows below give T cell receptor beta chains drawn from one sample of a study of T cells after yellow fever vaccination. MiXCR, run by TCRdb on the 5' RACE reads, gives a single entry per CDR3 protein. The sample has more than 200,000 distinct CDR3 sequences; about 3.9% are singletons. The sample was PBMCs, taken 15 days after the yellow fever booster vaccination. The receptors stem from a man younger than 30 who received the YFV17D yellow fever vaccine. Both conserved end residues are part of each CDR3. A D gene is named only where the DNA matches it firmly. Clone size appears in some rows only: once, few, many, or a class for an expanded clone.

>TRBJ1-1|NA|many|TRBV4-1
TGCGCCAGCAGCCAACCCGGGGCAACCAAGGGGACTGAAGCTTTCTTT
CASSQPGATKGTEAFF
>TRBJ2-6|TRBD1|many|TRBV6-6
TGTGCCAGCAGTAATGACAGGGGCCCGGTCTCTGGGGCCAACGTCCTGACTTTC
CASSNDRGPVSGANVLTF
>TRBJ1-4|NA|many|TRBV3-1
TGTGCCGCACAGAGTGAAAAACTGTTTTTT
CAAQSEKLFF
>TRBJ1-2|NA|many|TRBV12-3/TRBV12-4
TGTGCCAGCAGTCCTTCCTCTAGGGGGGCTACTAACTATGGCTACACCTTC
CASSPSSRGATNYGYTF
>TRBJ2-3|NA|many|TRBV7-2
TGTGCCAGCAGCTTACGTCCCGGAGGGGTCGGAGATACGCAGTATTTT
CASSLRPGGVGDTQYF
>TRBJ2-1|NA|many|TRBV5-1
TGCGCCAGCAGCTTGGAGGGGGGTTGGTACAATGAGCAGTTCTTC
CASSLEGGWYNEQFF
>TRBJ2-1|NA|NA|TRBV7-2
TGTGCCAGCAGCTTAGTAGGCACAGCTAATGAGCAGTTCTTC
CASSLVGTANEQFF
>TRBJ2-5|TRBD2|many|TRBV5-1
TGCGCCAGCAGCACAGGACTAGCTGGATTAGAGACCCAGTACTTC
CASSTGLAGLETQYF
>TRBJ2-3|NA|many|TRBV7-9
TGTGCCAGCAGCCATACAGGACTCCGTTCGAATACGCAGTATTTT
CASSHTGLRSNTQYF
>TRBJ2-5|TRBD1|many|TRBV7-9
TGTGCCAGCAGCTTATGGGGACATGGACAGGCTAATGACCAAGAGACCCAGTACTTC
CASSLWGHGQANDQETQYF
>TRBJ2-3|NA|many|TRBV20-1
TGCAGTGCAGGGGGGACGGGGACCAGCACAGATACGCAGTATTTT
CSAGGTGTSTDTQYF
>TRBJ2-5|NA|many|TRBV5-6
TGTGCCAGCAGCTTGGAGTCGGAGACCCAGTACTTC
CASSLESETQYF
>TRBJ1-1|TRBD1|many|TRBV2
TGTGCCAGCAGTACCCCGGGACAGGGAGAAGCTTTCTTT
CASSTPGQGEAFF
>TRBJ2-1|TRBD1|few|TRBV23-1
TGCGCCAGCAGTCAATCGGAAGCAGGGGGCCTTTATGAGCAGTTCTTC
CASSQSEAGGLYEQFF
>TRBJ2-5|TRBD2|few|TRBV5-1
TGCGCCAGCGGCGGGGGGCCGGGAGAGACCCAGTACTTC
CASGGGPGETQYF
>TRBJ2-7|TRBD1|many|TRBV30
TGTGCCTGGAGTGTAGGGACAGGAGTACCCTACGAGCAGTACTTC
CAWSVGTGVPYEQYF
>TRBJ1-1|TRBD1|many|TRBV7-2
TGTGCCAGCACCCCGAGGGGGCTCACTGAAGCTTTCTTT
CASTPRGLTEAFF
>TRBJ2-1|NA|many|TRBV24-1
TGTGCCACCAGTGATCCCCAGTCGGTCTACAATGAGCAGTTCTTC
CATSDPQSVYNEQFF
>TRBJ1-5|NA|many|TRBV10-3
TGTGCCATCAGTGAGTGGGGCCAGAATCAGCCCCAGCATTTT
CAISEWGQNQPQHF
>TRBJ2-7|TRBD1|many|TRBV7-2
TGTGCCAGCAGCTATCAGGGGGTGGCCTACGAGCAGTACTTC
CASSYQGVAYEQYF
>TRBJ2-7|TRBD1|many|TRBV13
TGTGCCAGCAGCTTAGGGATCTCGGGACAGGGCTACGAGCAGTACTTC
CASSLGISGQGYEQYF
>TRBJ2-6|TRBD1|many|TRBV25-1
TGTGCCAGCAGTGGAGACCGCTTTGGACAGGGAACGGTCTCTGGGGCCAACGTCCTGACTTTC
CASSGDRFGQGTVSGANVLTF
>TRBJ2-7|NA|NA|TRBV12-3/TRBV12-4
TGTGCCAGCAGTTTAGAAGGAGGGGCGGGCTACGAGCAGTACTTC
CASSLEGGAGYEQYF